This entry describes one TCR beta chain. Its antigen is unknown. Punch biopsies of lesional scalp, plus peripheral blood, were taken from alopecia areata patients. The V and J ends lost 7 bases and 7 bases respectively, with 17 bases between them. Germline-derived CDR1 and CDR2 are MDHEN and SYDVKM. This CDR3 is 14 amino acids long. This entry belongs to a study of CD8+ T cells in alopecia areata. Study-wide points: Besides other cells, scalp samples also yield sequences of resident alphabeta T cells from normal skin.

Extracted RNA was reverse transcribed, and the resulting cDNA served as sequencing template. Using immunoSEQ multiplex PCR, the repertoire was profiled, and TCRdb retains in-frame clones only, with some absent. The table has 110,000 or so clones, under 65% seen once; the top ten hold 23%. Input material: NKG2D-low CD8+ T cells sorted from blood. The chain uses TRBV28 and TRBJ1-5; tentative D call: TRBD1 (6 bases). The receptor's source is a human donor with alopecia areata. DNA of the CDR3: TGTGCCAGCACCTTCCCAATGGGGGCACAGCCCCAGCATTTT. Encoded protein: CASTFPMGAQPQHF.